The 30 T cell receptor beta chains reported below all come from one sample, sequenced in a study of neurological immune-mediated disorders. TCRdb analysed the 5' RACE reads with MiXCR anew, one entry per CDR3 protein. The sample contains just under 60,000 distinct CDR3 sequences, 2.5% of which appear only once. The source material was PBMCs. These receptor sequences come from a man aged 50-60 years with multiple sclerosis.

At least ten counts were recorded for this clonotype. The V and J genes are TRBV7-8 and TRBJ1-5; 9 positions agree with TRBD1. The CDR3 covers 17 residues. V shed 3 bases and J 4 bases; nucleotides not matched to a gene: 10. CDR1 and CDR2 (germline): SGHVS, FQNEAQ. The DNA of the CDR3 is TGTGCCAGCAGCTTTAAACAGGGGGCAGGGTGGAATCAGCCCCAGCATTTT. The encoded protein is CASSFKQGAGWNQPQHF.

This rearrangement joins TRBV10-1 to TRBJ2-2; 8 positions match TRBD1. V dropped 6 bases and J dropped 2; count of bases not matched to a gene: 5. CDR3 length equals 15 residues. Germline CDR1 WNHNN, CDR2 SYGVQD (reference sequence). CDR3 sequence reads: CASRRGQGNTGELFF. The CDR3, as DNA: TGCGCCAGCAGGAGAGGACAGGGAAACACCGGGGAGCTGTTTTTT.

This clonotype was recorded many times. The chain carries TRBV12-3 or TRBV12-4 and TRBJ1-5; TRBD1 aligns across 8 bases. The CDR3 totals 13 residues. Unmatched junction bases numbered 2, after V lost 3 bases and J lost 7 bases. Written as DNA, the CDR3 is TGTGCCAGCAGTTTGACAGGGGCCCAGCCCCAGCATTTT. Its translation is CASSLTGAQPQHF.

This clonotype occurred many times. The chain uses TRBV9 and TRBJ2-7; no reliable D call. The V gene's germline CDR1 is SGDLS and CDR2 YYNGEE. CDR3 size: 13 residues. The V end lost 0 bases, the J end lost 7 bases, and 11 bases lay between the germline ends. The CDR3 loop reads CASSVDGLGEQYF. CDR3 bases: TGTGCCAGCAGCGTAGACGGTTTGGGTGAGCAGTACTTC.

This clonotype was seen at least ten times. As DNA, the CDR3 is TGTGCCATCAGTGACGTCGGGGGCTATGGCTACACCTTC. Residues: CAISDVGGYGYTF. The rearrangement uses TRBV10-3 and TRBJ1-2; tentatively, D is TRBD1 (5 bases). CDR3 length: 13 amino acids. V was pared by 3 bases and J by 4 bases, with 9 bases between. In germline, CDR1 is ENHRY, CDR2 SYGVKD.

Many counts were recorded for this clonotype. CDR3 DNA: TGTGCCAGCAGAGGACTAGGGTATTACAATGAGCAGTTCTTC. Amino acids: CASRGLGYYNEQFF. The V and J genes are TRBV6-5 and TRBJ2-1; TRBD2 aligns across 7 bases. This CDR3 has 14 amino acids. Germline V CDR1 and CDR2: MNHEY, SVGAGI. The ends lost 6 bases at V and 4 bases at J; junction bases unmatched: 6.

This clonotype has at least ten counts. The gene calls are TRBV28 and TRBJ1-4; 12 bases fit TRBD1. The length of the CDR3 is 15 residues. The germline V gene has CDR1 MDHEN and CDR2 SYDVKM. The J segment lost 8 bases and the V segment lost 6 bases, leaving 7 bases of the junction unmatched. CDR3 amino acids: CASSAGTGGQEKLFF. Written as DNA, the CDR3 is TGTGCCAGCAGCGCCGGGACAGGGGGCCAGGAAAAACTGTTTTTT.

This clonotype was detected many times. The junction shows a germline mismatch at one end, possibly a read error. This chain uses TRBV12-3 or TRBV12-4 with TRBJ2-1; D perhaps matches TRBD1 (9 bases). The CDR3 sequence is 15 residues long. The CDR3 sequence is CASSLAGQGYNEQFF. For the CDR3, the DNA is TGTGCCAGCAGCTTAGCGGGACAGGGATACAATGAGCAGTTCTTC.

This clonotype has ten or more counts. The gene calls are TRBV5-5 and TRBJ2-7; weak D call: TRBD1 (5 bases). CDR1 and CDR2 (germline): SGHKS, YYEKEE (reference sequence). This CDR3 spans 16 amino acids. Between the trimmed V and J ends, which lost 1 base and 2 bases, there was a span of 16 bases. The CDR3 nucleotides read TGTGCCAGCAGCTTGTCTCAGGGAAAACGTACCTACGAGCAGTACTTC. Its protein is CASSLSQGKRTYEQYF.

This clonotype was recorded at least ten times. J is TRBJ1-5 and V is TRBV20-1, with D hard to call. Germline values: CDR1 DFQATT, CDR2 SNEGSKA (reference sequence). The CDR3 covers 14 residues. The V and J ends lost 2 bases and 0 bases respectively, with 8 bases between them. The CDR3 here is CSARREYSNQPQHF. CDR3 nucleotides: TGCAGTGCTAGAAGGGAGTATAGCAATCAGCCCCAGCATTTT.

This clonotype was seen at least ten times. The rearrangement joins TRBV20-1 to TRBJ1-5, with a possible D match to TRBD1 (5 bases). The V end lost 5 bases, the J end lost 6 bases, and 17 bases lay between the germline ends. The CDR3 length is 14 residues. Per the germline V gene, CDR1 is DFQATT and CDR2 is SNEGSKA (reference sequence). The CDR3 nucleotides are TGCAGTGCTGAAGGGGCAGGGCAGAGTCAGCCCCAGCATTTT. Protein: CSAEGAGQSQPQHF.

This clonotype was observed at least ten times. This chain links TRBV12-3 or TRBV12-4 with TRBJ2-2; 10 bases match TRBD2. The CDR3 contains 19 residues. V lost 3 bases to trimming and J lost 1 base; unmatched junction nucleotides: 11. CDR3 region: CASSFWPAGGPRNTGELFF. Written as DNA, the CDR3 is TGTGCCAGCAGTTTCTGGCCAGCGGGGGGGCCGAGGAACACCGGGGAGCTGTTTTTT.

This clonotype was counted at least ten times. The chain uses TRBV29-1 and TRBJ2-2; 8 bases align to TRBD1. The junction had 5 bases not matched to a gene; V was cut back by 5 bases and J by 3 bases. CDR1 and CDR2 from the germline V gene are SQVTM and ANQGSEA. CDR3 length: 14 residues. This chain's CDR3 is CSVRQGADTGELFF. Here the CDR3 DNA reads TGCAGCGTTAGGCAGGGGGCGGACACCGGGGAGCTGTTTTTT.

This clonotype was detected a few times. The V gene is TRBV18, the J gene TRBJ1-1; D is uncertain. This CDR3 has 13 amino acids. V dropped 6 bases and J dropped 4 bases, with 12 bases sitting between them. CDR1 and CDR2 from the germline V gene are KGHSH and LQKENI. CDR3 sequence: CASSRVGATEAFF. The CDR3 nucleotides are TGTGCCAGCTCTCGGGTTGGAGCCACTGAAGCTTTCTTT.

Worth noting for this clonotype: The junction and the germline gene differ at one end; a read error may be behind it. CDR3 sequence (DNA): TGTGCCAGCAGCTTAGCGGGGACAGGGAATTCAACCCTCAACTTT. Its protein product is CASSLAGTGNSTLNF. V is TRBV7-2 and J is TRBJ1-6; 9 bases fit TRBD1. This CDR3 is built from 15 residues. CDR1 SGHTA and CDR2 FQGNSA come from the germline V gene.

The sample holds many counts of this clonotype. The CDR3 DNA is TGTGCCAGCAGCTTGGAAGGGGGCGCGAACACTGAAGCTTTCTTT. It codes for CASSLEGGANTEAFF. The chain combines TRBV5-5 with TRBJ1-1, with 7 bases identical to TRBD1. V lost 0 bases to trimming and J lost 1 base; unmatched junction nucleotides: 3. The length of the CDR3 is 15 residues. Germline V gene data show CDR1 as SGHKS and CDR2 as YYEKEE (reference sequence).

This clonotype was counted many times. The V gene is TRBV7-3, the J gene TRBJ2-6; D is perhaps TRBD1 (6 bases). Trimming stripped 6 bases from V and 2 bases from J, with 11 bases between. Per the germline V gene, CDR1 is SGHTA and CDR2 is FQGTGA. CDR3 length: 15 amino acids. The CDR3 DNA reads TGTGCCAGCAGTTTAGGACAGCCTGGGGCCAACGTCCTGACTTTC. The encoded protein is CASSLGQPGANVLTF.

This clonotype came up many times. V and J are TRBV27 and TRBJ2-7; 7 bases agree with TRBD1. This CDR3 has 15 amino acids. Unmatched junction bases numbered 12, after V lost 8 bases and J lost 2 bases. The germline V gene encodes CDR1 MNHEY and CDR2 SMNVEV (reference sequence). The CDR3 DNA follows: TGTGCCAGCCCGGCGTTGGCAGGGGGTCCCTACGAGCAGTACTTC. Its translation is CASPALAGGPYEQYF.

Many counts were recorded for this clonotype. This rearrangement joins TRBV5-1 to TRBJ2-3; TRBD2 is a possible D gene (6 bases). Germline loops: CDR1 SGHRS, CDR2 YFSETQ. The CDR3 runs 14 residues. V was shortened by 8 bases and J by 1 base, with 14 bases between the two germline ends. CDR3 nucleotides: TGCGCCAGGGCGGGACGCCTTCGCACAGATACGCAGTATTTT. Its protein is CARAGRLRTDTQYF.

This clonotype came up many times. The chain recombines TRBV7-2 with TRBJ1-5, with 7 bases matching TRBD1. The CDR3 totals 15 residues. V lost 0 bases, J lost 6 bases, and 5 bases stayed unmatched. The germline V gene encodes CDR1 SGHTA and CDR2 FQGNSA. Here the CDR3 reads CASSLAGNRGQPQHF. The CDR3 nucleotides read TGTGCCAGCAGCTTAGCGGGGAACAGGGGTCAGCCCCAGCATTTT.

This clonotype was picked up many times. This chain joins TRBV7-6 and TRBJ1-5, with D unresolved. This CDR3 spans 13 amino acids. The germline V and J ends were trimmed by 1 base and 7 bases, with 8 bases remaining between them. In germline, CDR1 is SGHVS, CDR2 FNYEAQ. The CDR3 DNA sequence: TGTGCCAGCAGCTTAGATCCCGGACAGCCCCAGCATTTT. It encodes CASSLDPGQPQHF.

This clonotype was picked up many times. V is TRBV5-1 and J is TRBJ1-3; D not resolved. Trimming stripped 4 bases from V and 0 bases from J, with 8 bases between. The CDR3 has 14 amino acids. Germline assignment: CDR1 SGHRS and CDR2 YFSETQ. CDR3 in amino acids: CASSDRSSGNTIYF. The CDR3 DNA reads as TGCGCCAGCAGCGATCGGAGCTCTGGAAACACCATATATTTT.

This clonotype was seen ten or more times. The V and J genes are TRBV3-1 and TRBJ1-1; 8 bases match TRBD1. Germline CDR1 LGHDT, CDR2 YNNKEL (reference sequence). This CDR3 comprises 14 residues. With V trimmed by 1 base and J by 11 bases, 9 bases remained unmatched. The CDR3 reads CASSQGQGARVAFF. The CDR3 coding sequence is TGTGCCAGCAGCCAAGGTCAGGGGGCGCGGGTCGCTTTCTTT.

Many counts were recorded for this clonotype. J is TRBJ2-2 and V is TRBV9; unclear D gene. Trimming stripped 0 bases from V and 4 bases from J, with 10 bases between. The CDR3 covers 15 residues. Germline V gives CDR1 SGDLS, CDR2 YYNGEE. CDR3 in amino acids: CASSVASQSTGELFF. The CDR3 DNA reads as TGTGCCAGCAGCGTAGCTTCACAGAGCACCGGGGAGCTGTTTTTT.

This clonotype was seen many times. The chain joins TRBV9 to TRBJ1-1; D remains unclear. Trimming pared 0 bases from V and 4 bases from J, leaving 10 bases between. This CDR3 is 14 amino acids long. Per germline, CDR1 SGDLS and CDR2 YYNGEE. CDR3 DNA sequence: TGTGCCAGCAGCGTAGCTCCAGTGGCCACTGAAGCTTTCTTT. Its protein product is CASSVAPVATEAFF.

This clonotype has a count of ten or more. The chain has TRBV20-1 and TRBJ2-7; 11 bases line up with TRBD1. Germline-derived CDR1 and CDR2 are DFQATT and SNEGSKA (reference sequence). The CDR3 has 14 amino acids. With V trimmed by 3 bases and J by 5 bases, 6 bases remained unmatched. As DNA, the CDR3 is TGCAGTGCTAGGAGGACAGGGGGCAGGAACGAGCAGTACTTC. Translation: CSARRTGGRNEQYF.

Ten or more counts support this clonotype. The chain combines TRBV7-2 with TRBJ1-1; D possibly corresponds to TRBD1 (6 bases). Per the germline V gene, CDR1 is SGHTA and CDR2 is FQGNSA. V shed 6 bases and J shed 3 bases, with 11 bases lying between them. This CDR3 spans 13 amino acids. The chain's CDR3 is CASRGGRHTEAFF. The CDR3 DNA follows: TGTGCCAGCAGAGGGGGTAGACACACTGAAGCTTTCTTT. The full variable domain, with the rest looked up from reference TRBV7-2 and TRBJ1-1, is GAGVSQSPSNKVTEKGKDVELRCDPISGHTALYWYRQSLGQGLEFLIYFQGNSAPDKSGLPSDRFSAERTGGSVSTLTIQRTQQEDSAVYLCASRGGRHTEAFFGQGTRLTVV.

This clonotype was observed at least ten times. CDR3 DNA sequence: TGTGCCATCAGTGTTCTTGAAACAGATACGCAGTATTTT. As protein: CAISVLETDTQYF. The chain couples TRBV10-3 to TRBJ2-3; no clear D. Trimming took 4 bases from V and 3 from J, leaving 8 bases between them. Germline V CDR1 and CDR2: ENHRY, SYGVKD. CDR3 length equals 13 residues.

This clonotype was observed a single time. The chain links TRBV5-1 to TRBJ2-3; TRBD1 might be the D (6 bases). Germline CDR1 and CDR2: SGHRS and YFSETQ. Trimming pared 1 base from V and 0 bases from J, leaving 15 bases between. The CDR3 is 17 residues long. The CDR3 nucleotides are TGCGCCAGCAGCTTGCCCGGACAGTTCCCAAGCACAGATACGCAGTATTTT. Residues: CASSLPGQFPSTDTQYF. Looking up the rest from reference TRBV5-1 and TRBJ2-3 gives the full variable domain: KAGVTQTPRYLIKTRGQQVTLSCSPISGHRSVSWYQQTPGQGLQFLFEYFSETQRNKGNFPGRFSGRQFSNSRSEMNVSTLELGDSALYLCASSLPGQFPSTDTQYFGPGTRLTVL.

This clonotype was detected ten times or more. The CDR3 protein is CASSRPSGGSTDTQYF. CDR3 sequence (DNA): TGTGCCAGCAGCCGTCCTAGCGGGGGAAGCACAGATACGCAGTATTTT. The chain links TRBV3-1 to TRBJ2-3; TRBD2 aligns across 10 bases. Trimming cost V 4 bases and J 0 bases; bases outside gene matches: 4. The length of the CDR3 is 16 residues. The germline V gene has CDR1 LGHDT and CDR2 YNNKEL (reference sequence).